Below, 17 T cell receptor beta chains from the same sample are listed, as sequenced in a study of cytomegalovirus exposure and HLA in healthy donors. PCR employed 60 Vbeta and 13 Jbeta primers. The table came from immunoSEQ multiplex PCR; TCRdb's copy has only in-frame clones and leaves some out. The sample lists more than 85,000 clones, approximately 77% occurring once. Sequencing was performed on PBMCs. These receptors all stem from a male donor in good health and CMV-seropositive.

This rearrangement joins TRBV18 to TRBJ2-5; tentative D call: TRBD1 (6 bases). The germline CDR1 and CDR2 sequences are KGHSH and LQKENI. V lost 2 bases and J 4 bases, leaving 14 bases between the germline ends. The CDR3 runs 15 residues. The CDR3 DNA reads TGTGCCAGCTCACCAAGAGGGCAGGGGATAGAGACCCAGTACTTC. Translating gives CASSPRGQGIETQYF.

This chain joins TRBV7-2 and TRBJ2-7, with TRBD2 as a possible D gene (5 bases). The CDR3 runs to 14 residues. Trimming shortened V by 0 bases and J by 1 base, and 7 bases separated the two germline ends. Germline values: CDR1 SGHTA, CDR2 FQGNSA. CDR3 DNA: TGTGCCAGCAGCTTAGCGGCGGGTTCCTACGAGCAGTACTTC. Residues: CASSLAAGSYEQYF.

V usage is TRBV9 and J usage is TRBJ2-3, with TRBD2 matching 7 bases. The germline gives CDR1 SGDLS, CDR2 YYNGEE. The CDR3 totals 19 residues. With V trimmed by 5 bases and J by 3 bases, 21 bases remained unmatched. CDR3 loop: CASSHSRLGGEGMTDTQYF. The CDR3 coding sequence is TGTGCCAGCAGTCATTCTCGCCTTGGGGGGGAGGGGATGACAGATACGCAGTATTTT.

The gene calls are TRBV19 and TRBJ2-1, with D possibly being TRBD2 (5 bases). Germline CDR1 and CDR2: LNHDA and SQIVND (reference sequence). CDR3 length: 13 residues. Between the trimmed V and J ends, which lost 8 bases and 5 bases, there was a span of 13 bases. For the CDR3, the DNA is TGTGCCAGTGGGCTAGCTGAAAACAATGAGCAGTTCTTC. This sequence encodes CASGLAENNEQFF.

The rearrangement uses TRBV27 and TRBJ2-7, with 7 bases matching TRBD1. This CDR3 spans 14 amino acids. Germline-derived CDR1 and CDR2 are MNHEY and SMNVEV (reference sequence). V dropped 0 bases and J dropped 5; count of bases not matched to a gene: 4. The CDR3 is CASSLSSGTDEQYF. The CDR3 DNA follows: TGTGCCAGCAGTTTATCATCCGGGACAGACGAGCAGTACTTC.

J is TRBJ2-7 and V is TRBV9; D not resolved. The CDR3 consists of 15 residues. V lost 0 bases to trimming and J lost 1 base, with 11 bases between them. Germline CDR1 SGDLS, CDR2 YYNGEE. CDR3 protein: CASSVAGARSYEQYF. The CDR3 DNA follows: TGTGCCAGCAGCGTAGCTGGAGCGAGGTCCTACGAGCAGTACTTC.

Note on this clone: At one end, the junction sequence differs from germline, possibly due to a read error. In the same sample, other DNA sequences code for this CDR3. The CDR3 protein is CASSQDLGTGVFF. The CDR3 nucleotides read TGTGCCAGCAGCCAAGATCTCGGGACAGGGGTATTCTTC. The rearrangement links TRBV14 to TRBJ2-4, with 10 bases matching TRBD1. CDR1 is SGHDN, CDR2 FVKESK, per germline. This CDR3 contains 13 residues.

The rearrangement joins TRBV9 to TRBJ1-4, with TRBD1 as a possible D gene (5 bases). Trimming shortened V by 3 bases and J by 8 bases, and 17 bases separated the two germline ends. The CDR3 extends over 15 amino acids. The germline gives CDR1 SGDLS, CDR2 YYNGEE. The CDR3 region is CASSAFGGGGEKLFF. DNA of the CDR3: TGTGCCAGCAGCGCCTTCGGCGGGGGAGGCGAAAAACTGTTTTTT.

This rearrangement joins TRBV30 to TRBJ1-6, with 8 bases lining up with TRBD1. The V gene's germline CDR1 is GTSNPN and CDR2 SVGIG (reference sequence). The V gene end was trimmed by 4 bases and the J gene end by 12 bases; junction bases not matched to a gene: 5. CDR3 length: 12 amino acids. Written as DNA, the CDR3 is TGTGCCTGGAAGACAGGGGCCCTACCCCTCCACTTT. Its protein product is CAWKTGALPLHF.

The V and J genes are TRBV7-9 and TRBJ1-2; 7 nucleotides align to TRBD1. This CDR3 has 15 residues. In germline, CDR1 is SEHNR, CDR2 FQNEAQ (reference sequence). V lost 5 bases and J lost 14; bases outside the gene matches: 20. CDR3 amino acids: CASSPTSGGLWRGTF. The CDR3 bases are TGTGCCAGCAGCCCCACCTCAGGGGGGCTATGGCGAGGAACCTTC.

The CDR3 coding sequence is TGTGCCAGCCGCAGGGGGCTGGTCACCGGGGAGCTGTTTTTT. Translated, it gives CASRRGLVTGELFF. This chain uses TRBV6-5 with TRBJ2-2; 8 nucleotides align to TRBD1. Germline CDR1 and CDR2: MNHEY and SVGAGI. The CDR3 is made up of 14 amino acids. Trimming at V came to 8 bases and at J to 4 bases, leaving 6 bases not matched to a gene.

About this clone itself: A read error may account for a junction end that differs from germline. Here the CDR3 DNA reads TGTGCCAGCAGCGAAGCGGTCACAGGAGTGGGGGCCAAAAACATTCAGTACTTC. Its translation is CASSEAVTGVGAKNIQYF. This chain joins TRBV6-1 and TRBJ2-4; D may be TRBD1 or TRBD2 (5 bases each). CDR1 and CDR2 from the germline V gene are MNHNS and SASEGT. This CDR3 has 18 residues.

J is TRBJ2-7 and V is TRBV10-1, with 7 bases identical to TRBD1. Trimming at V came to 4 bases and at J to 5 bases, leaving 11 bases not matched to a gene. Germline-derived CDR1 and CDR2 are WNHNN and SYGVQD (reference sequence). CDR3 length equals 15 residues. The DNA for the CDR3 is TGCGCCAGCAGTGGTCGCCCTCAGGGGGTGGACGAGCAGTACTTC. The encoded protein is CASSGRPQGVDEQYF.

This clone has just one count. The rearrangement links TRBV30 to TRBJ1-2, with D unclear. The V end lost 0 bases, the J end lost 8 bases, and 10 bases lay between the germline ends. This CDR3 is built from 12 residues. Looked up from germline, CDR1 is GTSNPN and CDR2 is SVGIG (reference sequence). CDR3 bases: TGTGCCTGGAGTGTTGGAGGGCAAGGCTACACCTTC. Protein product: CAWSVGGQGYTF.

The CDR3 spells CASSPYLGLAGTGELFF. DNA for the CDR3: TGTGCCAGCAGCCCGTATCTTGGACTAGCGGGCACCGGGGAGCTGTTTTTT. This chain joins TRBV5-6 and TRBJ2-2; 11 bases fit TRBD2. Germline V gene data show CDR1 as SGHDT and CDR2 as YYEEEE. The V segment lost 4 bases and the J segment 4 bases; nucleotides outside the gene matches: 9. CDR3 size: 17 residues.

This chain joins TRBV7-6 and TRBJ1-6; 8 positions agree with TRBD1. The CDR3 contains 14 residues. Trimming removed 2 bases from V and 8 bases from J; junction bases left unmatched: 2. The germline V gene has CDR1 SGHVS and CDR2 FNYEAQ. CDR3 region: CASSLQGADSPLHF. Written as DNA, the CDR3 is TGTGCCAGCAGCTTACAGGGGGCGGATTCACCCCTCCACTTT.

The CDR3 region is CASSYLQVQETQYF. In nucleotides, the CDR3 is TGTGCCAGCAGTTACCTACAGGTCCAAGAGACCCAGTACTTC. J is TRBJ2-5 and V is TRBV6-6; a weak D match, TRBD1 (5 bases). CDR1 is MNHNY and CDR2 is SVGAGI in the germline V gene (reference sequence). This CDR3 contains 14 residues. V was cut by 2 bases and J by 1 base, with 8 bases left in between.